This T cell receptor beta chain was obtained from a study of early T cells in non-severe SARS-CoV-2 infection (dated by TCRdb to the early 2020s). About the investigation overall: TCR sequencing used bulk RNA from unsorted whole blood, so alpha and beta chains could not be paired. Study-level results and caveats: VDJdb matching was skewed toward anti-spike CD8 responses and likely underestimated virus-specific expansions, missing private and CD4 specificities.

This clonotype was seen only a few times. The antigen it recognizes is unknown. No base quality information exists; no much larger clone differs at one position. Libraries were constructed by 5' RACE. Data came from a NextSeq 500. Unique molecular identifiers were attached to individual cDNA molecules in the TCR library protocol so that sequencing error and PCR bias could be corrected. TCR alpha and beta chains were both sequenced, and the abundances of alpha and beta sequences in each sample were closely correlated with each other. On the study's bioinformatics: Decombinator V4 was used to annotate TCR sequences for V gene, J gene and CDR3. Expanded TCRs were defined as changing significantly between any two time points under a Poisson model with p below 0.0001. TCR abundances were normalised to the total number of TCRs sequenced in each sample and reported as counts per million. MAIT TCRs were defined by TRAV1-2 paired with TRAJ12, TRAJ20 or TRAJ33, and iNKT TCRs by TRAV10 paired with TRAJ18. VDJdb, accessed 1 November 2021, was searched for CMV, EBV and SARS-CoV-2 annotated TCRs, with TCRs annotated for multiple antigens excluded. In TCRdb, the public reads were trimmed at Q25 with fastp and aligned with MiXCR, with productive beta chains retained. Rows are unified per CDR3 protein, each entry keeping the most common DNA and genes. The V and J calls and clone size come from TCRdb's table, not from the authors' own analysis. This sample is represented by 32,000 or so distinct CDR3 sequences; less than 6.5% of them were singletons. Roughly an eighth of the sample comes from the top ten.

For CDR1 and CDR2, the germline V gene lists SQVTM and ANQGSEA. The V end loses 4 bases and the J end loses 7 bases, and a stretch of 10 bases separates them. The CDR3 measures 11 amino acids from cysteine to phenylalanine. Just CDR3 DNA is preserved here, 33 bases in frame from base 1. Set within a cohort of healthcare workers in London, UK, this nested case-control study involved weekly PCR testing of nasopharyngeal swabs along with blood sampling. Between 23 and 31 March 2020, the week of the UK lockdown, healthcare workers were enrolled and then followed up weekly for as long as 16 weeks. Sequenced: whole blood. The receptor's source is an adult who was a healthcare worker with PCR-confirmed SARS-CoV-2 infection or an uninfected control (not recorded which). The receptor chain draws on TRBV29-1 and TRBJ1-2; a confident D gene designation cannot be given. CDR3 protein: CSVVGGGGYTF. In nucleotide form, the sequence is TGCAGCGTTGTCGGCGGAGGTGGCTACACCTTC.